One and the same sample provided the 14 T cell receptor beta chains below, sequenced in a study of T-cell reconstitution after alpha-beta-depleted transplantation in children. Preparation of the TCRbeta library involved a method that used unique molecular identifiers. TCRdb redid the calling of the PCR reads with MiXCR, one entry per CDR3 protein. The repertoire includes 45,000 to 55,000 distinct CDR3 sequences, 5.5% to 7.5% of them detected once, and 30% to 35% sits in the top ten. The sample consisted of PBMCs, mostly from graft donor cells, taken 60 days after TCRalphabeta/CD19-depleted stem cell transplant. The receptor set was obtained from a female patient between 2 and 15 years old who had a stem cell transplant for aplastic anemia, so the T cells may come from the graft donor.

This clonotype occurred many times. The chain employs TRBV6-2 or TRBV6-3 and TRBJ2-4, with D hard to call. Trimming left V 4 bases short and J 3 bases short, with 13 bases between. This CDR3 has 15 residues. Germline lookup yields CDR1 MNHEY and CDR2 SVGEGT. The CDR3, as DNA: TGTGCCAGCAGTTCCTGGGATCCAGGCAAAAACATTCAGTACTTC. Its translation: CASSSWDPGKNIQYF.

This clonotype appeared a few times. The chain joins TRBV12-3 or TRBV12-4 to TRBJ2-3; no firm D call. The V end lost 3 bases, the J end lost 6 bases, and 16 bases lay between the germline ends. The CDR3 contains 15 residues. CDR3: CASSFVGPQEDTQYF. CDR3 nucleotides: TGTGCCAGCAGTTTTGTCGGGCCTCAAGAGGATACGCAGTATTTT.

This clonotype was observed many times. CDR3 nucleotides: TGTGCCACCAGTGAACATATACAAGCGGGAGCAGGGGATACGCAGTATTTT. Protein sequence: CATSEHIQAGAGDTQYF. The chain recombines TRBV24-1 with TRBJ2-3, with TRBD2 identical over 8 bases. The length of the CDR3 is 17 residues. The junction had 14 bases not matched to a gene; V was cut back by 4 bases and J by 6 bases. Germline CDR1 reads KGHDR; CDR2 reads SFDVKD.

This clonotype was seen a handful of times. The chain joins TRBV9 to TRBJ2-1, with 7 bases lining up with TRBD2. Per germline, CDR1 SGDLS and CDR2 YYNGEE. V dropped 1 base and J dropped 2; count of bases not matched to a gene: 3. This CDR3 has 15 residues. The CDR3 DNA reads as TGTGCCAGCAGCGTACGGAGCGGGACCTACAATGAGCAGTTCTTC. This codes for CASSVRSGTYNEQFF.

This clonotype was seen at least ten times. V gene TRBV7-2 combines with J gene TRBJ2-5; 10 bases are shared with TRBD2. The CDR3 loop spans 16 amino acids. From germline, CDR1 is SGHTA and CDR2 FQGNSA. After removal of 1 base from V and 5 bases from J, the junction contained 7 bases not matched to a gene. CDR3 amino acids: CASSLERAGGQETQYF. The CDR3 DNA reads TGTGCCAGCAGCTTAGAGCGAGCGGGGGGGCAGGAGACCCAGTACTTC.

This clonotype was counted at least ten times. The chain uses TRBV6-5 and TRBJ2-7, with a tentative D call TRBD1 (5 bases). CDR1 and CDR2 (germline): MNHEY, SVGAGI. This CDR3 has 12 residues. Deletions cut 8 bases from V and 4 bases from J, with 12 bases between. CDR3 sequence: CASGSGFYEQYF. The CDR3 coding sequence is TGTGCCAGCGGGTCAGGGTTTTACGAGCAGTACTTC.

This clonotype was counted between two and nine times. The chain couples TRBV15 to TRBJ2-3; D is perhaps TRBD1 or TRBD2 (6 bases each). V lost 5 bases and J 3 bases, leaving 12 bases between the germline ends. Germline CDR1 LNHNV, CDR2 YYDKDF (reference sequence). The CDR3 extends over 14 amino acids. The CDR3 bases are TGTGCCACCAGCTCGGGGGCAGTGACAGATACGCAGTATTTT. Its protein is CATSSGAVTDTQYF.

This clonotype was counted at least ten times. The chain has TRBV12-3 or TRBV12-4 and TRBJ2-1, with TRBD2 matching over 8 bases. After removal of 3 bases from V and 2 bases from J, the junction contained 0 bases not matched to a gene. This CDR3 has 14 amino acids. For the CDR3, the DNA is TGTGCCAGCAGTTTGGGACTAGCCTACAATGAGCAGTTCTTC. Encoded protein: CASSLGLAYNEQFF.

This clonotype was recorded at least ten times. CDR3 amino acids: CASSYAGRQYF. The CDR3 nucleotides are TGTGCCAGCAGTTATGCGGGGAGGCAGTACTTC. The gene calls are TRBV6-5 and TRBJ2-7; D possibly corresponds to TRBD2 (6 bases). V was trimmed by 3 bases and J by 9 bases, leaving 9 bases between them. This CDR3 is built from 11 residues. CDR1 and CDR2 (germline): MNHEY, SVGAGI.

The CDR3 DNA follows: TGTGCCTGGAGTGTACAGGGGGGGGGGAAAAAAAACATTCAGTACTTC. It codes for CAWSVQGGGKKNIQYF. This chain connects TRBV30 to TRBJ2-4, with D perhaps matching TRBD1 (8 bases). The ends were cut back, 0 bases at V and 4 bases at J, with 16 bases in the middle. From germline, CDR1 is GTSNPN and CDR2 SVGIG (reference sequence). This CDR3 region has 16 residues.

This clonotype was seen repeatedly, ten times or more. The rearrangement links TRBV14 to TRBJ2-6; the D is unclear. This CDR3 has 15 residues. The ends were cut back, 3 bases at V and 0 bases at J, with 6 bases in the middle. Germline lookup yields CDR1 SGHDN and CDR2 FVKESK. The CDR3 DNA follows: TGTGCCAGCAGCCAGGTGTACTCTGGGGCCAACGTCCTGACTTTC. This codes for CASSQVYSGANVLTF. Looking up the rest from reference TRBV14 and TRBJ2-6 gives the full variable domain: EAGVTQFPSHSVIEKGQTVTLRCDPISGHDNLYWYRRVMGKEIKFLLHFVKESKQDESGMPNNRFLAERTGGTYSTLKVQPAELEDSGVYFCASSQVYSGANVLTFGAGSRLTVL.

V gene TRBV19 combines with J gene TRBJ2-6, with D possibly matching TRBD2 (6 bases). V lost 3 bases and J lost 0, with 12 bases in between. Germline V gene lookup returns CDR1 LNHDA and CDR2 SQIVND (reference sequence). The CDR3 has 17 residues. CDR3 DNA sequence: TGTGCCAGTAGTATGGAGGGACGGGGCTCTGGGGCCAACGTCCTGACTTTC. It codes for CASSMEGRGSGANVLTF. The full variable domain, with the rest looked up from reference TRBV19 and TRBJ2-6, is DGGITQSPKYLFRKEGQNVTLSCEQNLNHDAMYWYRQDPGQGLRLIYYSQIVNDFQKGDIAEGYSVSREKKESFPLTVTSAQKNPTAFYLCASSMEGRGSGANVLTFGAGSRLTVL.

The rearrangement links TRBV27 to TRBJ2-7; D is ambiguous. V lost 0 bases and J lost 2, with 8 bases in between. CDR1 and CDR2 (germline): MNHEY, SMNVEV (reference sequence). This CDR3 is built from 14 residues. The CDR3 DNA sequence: TGTGCCAGCAGTTTATCCTCCCGCACCTACGAGCAGTACTTC. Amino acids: CASSLSSRTYEQYF.

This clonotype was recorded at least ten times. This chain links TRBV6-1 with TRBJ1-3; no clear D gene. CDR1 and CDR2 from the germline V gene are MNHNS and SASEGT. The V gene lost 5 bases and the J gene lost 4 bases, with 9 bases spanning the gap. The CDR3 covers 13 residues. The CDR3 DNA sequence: TGTGCCAGCAGTAAGGAGTACGGAAACACCATATATTTT. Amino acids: CASSKEYGNTIYF.